The 7 T cell receptor beta chains below come from one sample, sequenced in a study of blood T cell repertoires in COVID-19. Sequenced by immunoSEQ multiplex PCR; TCRdb stores in-frame clones only, minus some. This table holds 30,000 to 35,000 clones, approximately 89% found once. Material: peripheral blood. The receptors derive from an older man with acute or convalescent COVID-19.

The rearrangement joins TRBV3-1 (or the pseudogene TRBV3-2) to TRBJ1-2; 7 bases line up with TRBD1. The CDR3 has 14 amino acids. Germline assignment: CDR1 LGHDT and CDR2 YNNKEL (reference sequence). J lost 7 bases, V lost 3 bases, and 8 bases had no gene match. The CDR3 region is CASSQNRGGGGYTF. For the CDR3, the DNA is TGTGCCAGCAGCCAGAACAGGGGTGGTGGTGGCTACACCTTC.

The genes are TRBV7-2 and TRBJ2-3, with D tentatively TRBD1 (6 bases). The V gene's germline CDR1 is SGHTA and CDR2 FQGNSA. The CDR3 spans 13 residues. V lost 1 base and J lost 6, with 8 bases in between. The CDR3 sequence: CASSLDREDTQYF. In DNA form, the CDR3 reads TGTGCCAGCAGCTTAGACAGGGAGGATACGCAGTATTTT.

The genes are TRBV6-5 and TRBJ2-4; D is undetermined. The germline V gene encodes CDR1 MNHEY and CDR2 SVGAGI. The CDR3 is made up of 14 amino acids. V was shortened by 7 bases and J by 0 bases, with 10 bases between the two germline ends. The CDR3 protein is CASKAGLAKNIQYF. CDR3 coding DNA: TGTGCCAGCAAGGCAGGCCTAGCCAAAAACATTCAGTACTTC.

V is TRBV5-1 and J is TRBJ1-3, with 7 bases identical to TRBD1. Trimming cost V 4 bases and J 0 bases; bases outside gene matches: 10. Per germline, CDR1 SGHRS and CDR2 YFSETQ. The CDR3 has 17 amino acids. Here the CDR3 DNA reads TGCGCCAGCAGCCTGGGACAGCAGCCTTTCTCTGGAAACACCATATATTTT. Translating it yields CASSLGQQPFSGNTIYF.

V is TRBV7-9 and J is TRBJ2-7; perhaps TRBD2 as D (6 bases). Germline values: CDR1 SEHNR, CDR2 FQNEAQ (reference sequence). Between the trimmed V and J ends, which lost 5 bases and 3 bases, there was a span of 17 bases. The CDR3 spans 15 residues. As DNA, the CDR3 is TGTGCCAGCAGCCCCGGGGCGGGGCACAACTACGAGCAGTACTTC. Its protein product is CASSPGAGHNYEQYF.

This sequence joins TRBV5-1 and TRBJ1-1; D is uncertain. CDR3 length: 12 residues. V shed 3 bases and J shed 3 bases, with 6 bases lying between them. Germline V gives CDR1 SGHRS, CDR2 YFSETQ. CDR3 sequence (DNA): TGCGCCAGCAGCTCAACACACACTGAAGCTTTCTTT. Protein product: CASSSTHTEAFF.

The rearrangement uses TRBV12-3 or TRBV12-4 and TRBJ2-7, with 7 bases aligning to TRBD1. V lost 5 bases to trimming and J lost 6 bases; unmatched junction nucleotides: 7. The CDR3 is 13 residues long. Here the CDR3 reads CASSLTTGSEQYF. In nucleotides, the CDR3 is TGTGCCAGCAGTCTCACGACAGGGTCCGAGCAGTACTTC.